This record concerns one T cell receptor beta chain sequence. Its antigen is not identified. The data stem from a study of human T cells and chemical hapten exposure. General observations from the study: A positive correlation with patch test score was found for PT1 expanded TCR counts.

Germline CDR1 and CDR2: MNHEY and SVGEGT. The CDR3 loop spans 16 amino acids. Between the trimmed V and J ends, which lost 8 bases and 2 bases, there was a span of 20 bases. Regarding time point: patch test 2, 6 weeks after DPC sensitization. Treatment defined: therapeutic diphenylcyclopropenone sensitization with weekly scalp DPC. TCRdb recomputed calls from the RACE reads with MiXCR, one row per CDR3 protein. The table records approximately 350,000 distinct CDR3 sequences, nearly 6.5% of them present only once. The clonotype originates from a woman aged 18-35 years with alopecia areata. Some clones in this sample may be carry-over from other donors' samples. The rearrangement uses TRBV6-2 or TRBV6-3 and TRBJ2-3; D possibly corresponds to TRBD2 (5 bases). The source was whole blood, collected in connection with sensitization to the hapten diphenylcyclopropenone (DPC). The CDR3 DNA follows: TGTGCCAGCGCCGCGGGCCTCGATACCCTCACAGATACGCAGTATTTT. Its translation: CASAAGLDTLTDTQYF.